This note documents a single T cell receptor beta chain sequence. The antigen remains undetermined. V lost 4 bases and J lost 3, with 16 bases in between. The V gene's germline CDR1 is SGHKS and CDR2 YYEKEE (reference sequence). The CDR3 sequence is 16 residues long. MiXCR, applied by TCRdb to the 5' RACE reads, yields one record per CDR3 protein. The sample includes over 50,000 distinct CDR3 sequences, approximately 23% of them seen just once. Whole-study results and caveats: Greatest tumor Treg TCR overlap was with tumor naive CD4+ cells. Tumor memory CD4+ T cell TCR gene usage clustered with blood and lymph node memory CD4+ cells and lymph node naive CD4+ cells.

Specimen: tumor-infiltrating naive CD4+ T cells sorted from the breast tumor. Subset defined: naive CD4+ T cells, CD4+CD45RA+CD25-. The receptor's source is a female donor with breast cancer. The chain employs TRBV5-5 and TRBJ2-2, with no clear D. CDR3 region: CASSHEDRSYTGELFF. For the CDR3, the DNA is TGTGCCAGCAGCCACGAAGATCGGTCTTACACCGGGGAGCTGTTTTTT.